This T cell receptor beta chain was captured in a study of CD8+ T cells in alopecia areata. Across the study: Treated patients were given 5 to 10 mg oral tofacitinib twice daily.

RNA, once extracted, was reverse transcribed into cDNA for use as the sequencing template. Here immunoSEQ multiplex PCR was the method, and the copy in TCRdb shows in-frame clones only, minus some. The data contain roughly 120,000 clones, 50% to 75% of them singletons. Described treatment: oral pan-JAK inhibitor, 5-10 mg twice daily. Regarding the study as a whole: Higher clonality was seen in lesional scalp than in normal scalp, especially in alopecia totalis/universalis. Normal skin's resident alphabeta T cells are also sequenced in scalp samples.

A word on this clone: What it binds is not known.

Specimen: CD8+ T cells sorted from blood, collected at week 4, from a patient treated with tofacitinib. The sequence came from a human donor with alopecia areata.

For the CDR3, the DNA is TGCAGCGTTTCGAAGCGGGATACGCAGTATTTT. The encoded protein is CSVSKRDTQYF. The rearrangement links TRBV29-1 to TRBJ2-3, with TRBD2 as a possible D gene (5 bases). V was trimmed by 5 bases and J by 6 bases, leaving 9 bases between them. The germline gives CDR1 SQVTM, CDR2 ANQGSEA. The length of the CDR3 is 11 residues.